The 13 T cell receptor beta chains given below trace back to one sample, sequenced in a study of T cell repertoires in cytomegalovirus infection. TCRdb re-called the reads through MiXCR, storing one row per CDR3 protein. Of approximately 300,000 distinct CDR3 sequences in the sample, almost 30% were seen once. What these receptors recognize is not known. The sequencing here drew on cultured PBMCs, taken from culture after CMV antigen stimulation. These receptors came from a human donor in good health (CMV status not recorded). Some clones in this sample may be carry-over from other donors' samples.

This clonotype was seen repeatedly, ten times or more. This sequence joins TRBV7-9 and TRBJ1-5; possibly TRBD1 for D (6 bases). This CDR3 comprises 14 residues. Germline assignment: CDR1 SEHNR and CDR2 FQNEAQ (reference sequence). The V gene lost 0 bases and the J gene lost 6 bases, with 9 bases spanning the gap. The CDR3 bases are TGTGCCAGCAGCTTAGCGCCAGGGGCTCAGCCCCAGCATTTT. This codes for CASSLAPGAQPQHF.

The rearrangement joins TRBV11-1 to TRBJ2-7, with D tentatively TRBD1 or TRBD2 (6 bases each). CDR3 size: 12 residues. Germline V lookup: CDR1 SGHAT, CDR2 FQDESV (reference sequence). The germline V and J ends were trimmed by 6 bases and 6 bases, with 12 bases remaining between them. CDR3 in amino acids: CASRLQGGEQYF. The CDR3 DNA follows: TGTGCCAGCAGGCTACAGGGAGGCGAGCAGTACTTC.

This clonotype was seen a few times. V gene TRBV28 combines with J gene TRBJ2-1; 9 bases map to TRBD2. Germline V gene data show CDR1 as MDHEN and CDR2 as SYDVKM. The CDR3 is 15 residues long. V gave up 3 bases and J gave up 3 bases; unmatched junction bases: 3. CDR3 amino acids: CASSFLAGNYNEQFF. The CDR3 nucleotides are TGTGCCAGCAGTTTCCTAGCGGGAAACTACAATGAGCAGTTCTTC.

Here the CDR3 reads CASSSGTGESREQFF. As DNA, the CDR3 is TGTGCCAGCAGCTCCGGGACAGGGGAGAGTAGGGAGCAGTTCTTC. The V gene is TRBV7-7, the J gene TRBJ2-1; 10 bases line up with TRBD1. The CDR3 runs to 15 residues. Looked up from germline, CDR1 is SSHAT and CDR2 is FNYEAQ (reference sequence). V was clipped by 4 bases and J by 10 bases; unmatched bases: 10.

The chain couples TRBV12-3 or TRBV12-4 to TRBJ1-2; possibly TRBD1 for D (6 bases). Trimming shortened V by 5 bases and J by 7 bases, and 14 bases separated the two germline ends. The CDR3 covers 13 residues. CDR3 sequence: CASSPGGHSGYTF. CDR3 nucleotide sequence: TGTGCCAGCAGTCCCGGGGGGCATTCTGGCTACACCTTC.

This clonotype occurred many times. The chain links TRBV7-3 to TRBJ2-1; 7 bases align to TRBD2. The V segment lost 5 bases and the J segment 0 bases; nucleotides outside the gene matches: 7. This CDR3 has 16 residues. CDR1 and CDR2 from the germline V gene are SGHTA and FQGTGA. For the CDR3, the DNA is TGTGCCAGCAGCCCCCAAGCGGGAAGCTCCTACAATGAGCAGTTCTTC. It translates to CASSPQAGSSYNEQFF.

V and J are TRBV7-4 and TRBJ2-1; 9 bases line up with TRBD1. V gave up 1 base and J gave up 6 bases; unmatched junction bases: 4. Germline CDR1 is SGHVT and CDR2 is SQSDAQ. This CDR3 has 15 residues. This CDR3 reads CASSLVGTGINEQFF. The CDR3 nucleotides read TGTGCCAGCAGCTTAGTGGGGACAGGGATCAATGAGCAGTTCTTC. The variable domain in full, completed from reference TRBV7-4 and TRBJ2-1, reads GAGVSQSPRYKVAKRGRDVALRCDSISGHVTLYWYRQTLGQGSEVLTYSQSDAQRDKSGRPSGRFSAERPERSVSTLKIQRTEQGDSAVYLCASSLVGTGINEQFFGPGTRLTVL.

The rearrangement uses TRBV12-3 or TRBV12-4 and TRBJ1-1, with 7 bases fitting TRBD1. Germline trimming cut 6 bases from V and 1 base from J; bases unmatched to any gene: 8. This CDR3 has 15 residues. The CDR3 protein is CASSETGTANTEAFF. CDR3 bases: TGTGCCAGCAGCGAAACCGGGACAGCGAACACTGAAGCTTTCTTT.

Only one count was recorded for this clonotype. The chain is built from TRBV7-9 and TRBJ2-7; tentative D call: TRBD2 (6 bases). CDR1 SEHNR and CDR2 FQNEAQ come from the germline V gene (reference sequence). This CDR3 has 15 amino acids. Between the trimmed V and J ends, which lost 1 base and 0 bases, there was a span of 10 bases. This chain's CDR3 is CASSLDAGPSYEQYF. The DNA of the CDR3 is TGTGCCAGCAGCTTAGATGCGGGACCCTCCTACGAGCAGTACTTC. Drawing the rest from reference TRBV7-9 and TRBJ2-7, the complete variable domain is DTGVSQNPRHKITKRGQNVTFRCDPISEHNRLYWYRQTLGQGPEFLTYFQNEAQLEKSRLLSDRFSAERPKGSFSTLEIQRTEQGDSAMYLCASSLDAGPSYEQYFGPGTRLTVT.

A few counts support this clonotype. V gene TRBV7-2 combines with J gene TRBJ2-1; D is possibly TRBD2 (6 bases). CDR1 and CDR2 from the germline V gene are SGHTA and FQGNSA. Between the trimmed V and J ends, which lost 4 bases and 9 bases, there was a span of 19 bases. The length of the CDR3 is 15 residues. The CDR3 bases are TGTGCCAGCAGCTCCCCGGCCCTGAGGGGAGGTGAGCAGTTCTTC. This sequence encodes CASSSPALRGGEQFF.

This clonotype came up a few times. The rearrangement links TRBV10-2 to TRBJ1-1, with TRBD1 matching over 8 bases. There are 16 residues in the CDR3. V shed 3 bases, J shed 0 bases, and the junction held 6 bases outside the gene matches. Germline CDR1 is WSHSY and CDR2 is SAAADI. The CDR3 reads CASSDYGQGMNTEAFF. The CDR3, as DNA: TGCGCCAGCAGTGACTACGGACAGGGAATGAACACTGAAGCTTTCTTT.

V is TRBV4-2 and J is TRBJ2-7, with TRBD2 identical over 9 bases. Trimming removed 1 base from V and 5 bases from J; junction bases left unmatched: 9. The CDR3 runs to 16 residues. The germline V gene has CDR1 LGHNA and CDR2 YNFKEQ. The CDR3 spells CASSQVSGSTLHEQYF. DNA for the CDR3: TGTGCCAGCAGCCAAGTTAGCGGGAGTACGTTGCACGAGCAGTACTTC.

The CDR3 reads CASSDVSGVYNEQFF. As DNA, the CDR3 is TGCGCCAGCAGTGATGTTAGCGGGGTCTACAATGAGCAGTTCTTC. The chain couples TRBV10-2 to TRBJ2-1; 8 bases line up with TRBD2. The CDR3 has 15 amino acids. Unmatched junction bases numbered 4, after V lost 3 bases and J lost 3 bases. Germline V gene data show CDR1 as WSHSY and CDR2 as SAAADI.